This is a list of T cell receptor beta chains from one sample in a study of early T cells in non-severe SARS-CoV-2 infection. TCRdb re-derived calls from the 5' RACE reads in MiXCR, one entry per CDR3 protein. Counted here are roughly 75,000 distinct CDR3 sequences, around 10% occurring once; the ten biggest clones make up approximately 4.5%. The sample taken for sequencing was whole blood. The receptors come from an adult who was a healthcare worker with PCR-confirmed SARS-CoV-2 infection or an uninfected control (not recorded which). Each CDR3 is given with its conserved first and last residue. Each record gives: clone size, D gene, J gene, V gene, CDR3 protein, CDR3 DNA. A D gene is named only where the DNA matches it firmly. Only some rows state a clone size, as once, few, many or a class for expanded clones.

clone_size: many
d_call: TRBD2
j_call: TRBJ2-7
v_call: TRBV12-3/TRBV12-4
cdr3_aa: CASSFSGGGEQYF
cdr3_nt: TGTGCCAGCAGTTTCAGCGGGGGGGGCGAGCAGTACTTC

clone_size: .
d_call: .
j_call: TRBJ2-7
v_call: TRBV7-2
cdr3_aa: CASSLMAASYEQYF
cdr3_nt: TGTGCCAGCAGCTTAATGGCGGCCTCCTACGAGCAGTACTTC

clone_size: few
d_call: .
j_call: TRBJ1-2
v_call: TRBV5-1
cdr3_aa: CASSLGASYNYGYTF
cdr3_nt: TGCGCCAGCAGCTTGGGGGCAAGTTATAACTATGGCTACACCTTC

clone_size: many
d_call: .
j_call: TRBJ2-3
v_call: TRBV12-3/TRBV12-4
cdr3_aa: CASSRGRDTQYF
cdr3_nt: TGTGCCAGCAGCCGAGGTCGAGATACGCAGTATTTT

clone_size: .
d_call: .
j_call: TRBJ2-7
v_call: TRBV7-8
cdr3_aa: CASSPLRTSSYEQYF
cdr3_nt: TGTGCCAGCAGCCCCCTGCGGACATCGTCCTACGAGCAGTACTTC

clone_size: many
d_call: .
j_call: TRBJ1-4
v_call: TRBV12-3/TRBV12-4
cdr3_aa: CASSPGGANEKLFF
cdr3_nt: TGTGCCAGCAGTCCCGGGGGGGCTAATGAAAAACTGTTTTTT

clone_size: many
d_call: TRBD1
j_call: TRBJ2-5
v_call: TRBV7-2
cdr3_aa: CASSLTRAAGGVGETQYF
cdr3_nt: TGTGCCAGCAGCTTAACAAGGGCGGCAGGGGGTGTCGGAGAGACCCAGTACTTC

clone_size: few
d_call: TRBD1
j_call: TRBJ1-1
v_call: TRBV7-9
cdr3_aa: CASSPDRGSTEAFF
cdr3_nt: TGTGCCAGCAGCCCGGACAGGGGGAGCACTGAAGCTTTCTTT

clone_size: few
d_call: .
j_call: TRBJ2-5
v_call: TRBV4-2
cdr3_aa: CASGRVGAETQYF
cdr3_nt: TGTGCCAGTGGTAGAGTTGGAGCAGAGACCCAGTACTTC

clone_size: .
d_call: .
j_call: TRBJ2-1
v_call: TRBV11-2
cdr3_aa: CASSPGSNEQFF
cdr3_nt: TGTGCCAGCAGCCCAGGTAGCAATGAGCAGTTCTTC

clone_size: many
d_call: TRBD1
j_call: TRBJ1-1
v_call: TRBV9
cdr3_aa: CASSVARTGSTEAFF
cdr3_nt: TGTGCCAGCAGCGTAGCCCGGACAGGGTCGACTGAAGCTTTCTTT

clone_size: .
d_call: TRBD1
j_call: TRBJ1-2
v_call: TRBV6-1
cdr3_aa: CASTDRGRLNYGYTF
cdr3_nt: TGTGCCAGCACCGACAGGGGGCGCCTTAACTATGGCTACACCTTC

clone_size: few
d_call: TRBD1
j_call: TRBJ1-5
v_call: TRBV13
cdr3_aa: CASSRQGVRNQPQHF
cdr3_nt: TGTGCCAGCAGCAGACAGGGGGTAAGGAATCAGCCCCAGCATTTT

clone_size: few
d_call: .
j_call: TRBJ2-2
v_call: TRBV30
cdr3_aa: CAWRKYEAGELFF
cdr3_nt: TGTGCCTGGAGGAAATATGAGGCCGGGGAGCTGTTTTTT

clone_size: many
d_call: .
j_call: TRBJ2-2
v_call: TRBV10-3
cdr3_aa: CAISESFTGELFF
cdr3_nt: TGTGCCATCAGTGAGAGCTTCACCGGGGAGCTGTTTTTT

clone_size: many
d_call: .
j_call: TRBJ1-2
v_call: TRBV4-3
cdr3_aa: CASSQDYSGGYGYTF
cdr3_nt: TGCGCCAGCAGCCAAGATTATTCGGGAGGCTATGGCTACACCTTC

clone_size: .
d_call: .
j_call: TRBJ1-1
v_call: TRBV11-2
cdr3_aa: CASSLQGENTEAFF
cdr3_nt: TGTGCCAGCAGCTTGCAAGGGGAGAACACTGAAGCTTTCTTT

clone_size: .
d_call: TRBD2
j_call: TRBJ2-3
v_call: TRBV29-1
cdr3_aa: CSVEDRGADTQYF
cdr3_nt: TGCAGCGTTGAGGACCGGGGGGCAGATACGCAGTATTTT

clone_size: many
d_call: TRBD2
j_call: TRBJ2-5
v_call: TRBV12-5
cdr3_aa: CASGLGLAGNQETQYF
cdr3_nt: TGTGCTAGTGGTTTGGGACTAGCGGGGAACCAAGAGACCCAGTACTTC

clone_size: .
d_call: .
j_call: TRBJ2-1
v_call: TRBV29-1
cdr3_aa: CSGGVSSYNEQFF
cdr3_nt: TGCAGCGGAGGGGTTAGCTCCTACAATGAGCAGTTCTTC

clone_size: many
d_call: .
j_call: TRBJ2-5
v_call: TRBV9
cdr3_aa: CASSVVGSGRGETQYF
cdr3_nt: TGTGCCAGCAGCGTAGTCGGTTCAGGGAGAGGAGAGACCCAGTACTTC

clone_size: few
d_call: .
j_call: TRBJ2-7
v_call: TRBV7-9
cdr3_aa: CASSPLGLEAYEQYF
cdr3_nt: TGTGCCAGCAGCCCTCTAGGGCTAGAGGCCTACGAGCAGTACTTC

clone_size: many
d_call: .
j_call: TRBJ1-5
v_call: TRBV9
cdr3_aa: CASSAVAGEQPQHF
cdr3_nt: TGTGCCAGCAGCGCGGTGGCAGGGGAGCAGCCCCAGCATTTT

clone_size: .
d_call: .
j_call: TRBJ2-1
v_call: TRBV19
cdr3_aa: CASSIVWGGPSYNEQFF
cdr3_nt: TGTGCCAGTAGTATAGTTTGGGGGGGCCCCTCCTACAATGAGCAGTTCTTC

clone_size: .
d_call: TRBD1
j_call: TRBJ2-7
v_call: TRBV6-2/TRBV6-3
cdr3_aa: CASTTTGYVAYEQYF
cdr3_nt: TGTGCCAGCACCACGACAGGGTATGTGGCCTACGAGCAGTACTTC

clone_size: .
d_call: .
j_call: TRBJ2-3
v_call: TRBV5-4
cdr3_aa: CASSLAGEHTQYF
cdr3_nt: TGTGCCAGCAGCTTGGCGGGGGAGCATACGCAGTATTTT

clone_size: many
d_call: .
j_call: TRBJ2-3
v_call: TRBV6-5
cdr3_aa: CASSSLRGLTDTQYF
cdr3_nt: TGTGCCAGCAGTTCCCTCCGGGGGCTGACAGATACGCAGTATTTT

clone_size: few
d_call: .
j_call: TRBJ2-2
v_call: TRBV11-1
cdr3_aa: CASSPGQNTGELFF
cdr3_nt: TGTGCCAGCAGCCCGGGACAGAACACCGGGGAGCTGTTTTTT

clone_size: .
d_call: .
j_call: TRBJ1-4
v_call: TRBV5-4
cdr3_aa: CASSLKTGWKGEGEKLFF
cdr3_nt: TGTGCCAGCAGCTTGAAGACAGGATGGAAGGGAGAAGGTGAAAAACTGTTTTTT

clone_size: .
d_call: .
j_call: TRBJ1-2
v_call: TRBV5-5
cdr3_aa: CASSLDTSYGYTF
cdr3_nt: TGTGCCAGCAGCCTAGACACCTCCTATGGCTACACCTTC

clone_size: .
d_call: .
j_call: TRBJ1-1
v_call: TRBV7-6
cdr3_aa: CASSPGRQTEAFF
cdr3_nt: TGTGCCAGCAGCCCCGGACGGCAAACTGAAGCTTTCTTT

clone_size: .
d_call: TRBD2
j_call: TRBJ2-1
v_call: TRBV7-2
cdr3_aa: CASRTSGAQNEQFF
cdr3_nt: TGTGCCAGCAGAACTAGCGGGGCCCAAAATGAGCAGTTCTTC

clone_size: few
d_call: .
j_call: TRBJ2-5
v_call: TRBV11-2
cdr3_aa: CASSLGILVETQYF
cdr3_nt: TGTGCCAGCAGCTTGGGGATTCTCGTGGAGACCCAGTACTTC

clone_size: .
d_call: TRBD2
j_call: TRBJ2-2
v_call: TRBV10-3
cdr3_aa: CAIRTSGTGELFF
cdr3_nt: TGTGCCATCCGGACTAGCGGGACCGGGGAGCTGTTTTTT

clone_size: many
d_call: .
j_call: TRBJ2-4
v_call: TRBV20-1
cdr3_aa: CSARVPGSGITKNIQYF
cdr3_nt: TGCAGTGCTAGAGTGCCCGGCTCAGGCATTACCAAAAACATTCAGTACTTC

clone_size: .
d_call: TRBD1
j_call: TRBJ1-5
v_call: TRBV2
cdr3_aa: CASTGTGPGWHF
cdr3_nt: TGTGCCAGCACTGGGACAGGGCCTGGTTGGCATTTT

clone_size: many
d_call: .
j_call: TRBJ2-5
v_call: TRBV18
cdr3_aa: CASSPLDTGDGTQYF
cdr3_nt: TGTGCCAGCTCACCGTTGGACACGGGGGATGGGACCCAGTACTTC

clone_size: many
d_call: TRBD1
j_call: TRBJ1-1
v_call: TRBV3-1
cdr3_aa: CASSRGQVPISGEAFF
cdr3_nt: TGTGCCAGCAGCCGCGGACAGGTACCTATTTCCGGTGAAGCTTTCTTT

clone_size: .
d_call: .
j_call: TRBJ1-6
v_call: TRBV18
cdr3_aa: CASSGERNNSPLHF
cdr3_nt: TGTGCCAGCTCAGGGGAGAGAAATAATTCACCCCTCCACTTT

clone_size: .
d_call: TRBD1
j_call: TRBJ2-1
v_call: TRBV7-3
cdr3_aa: CASSLAGQGDFKNEQFF
cdr3_nt: TGTGCCAGCAGCTTGGCGGGACAGGGGGATTTTAAGAATGAGCAGTTCTTC

clone_size: few
d_call: .
j_call: TRBJ2-7
v_call: TRBV7-2
cdr3_aa: CASSLDGSYEQYF
cdr3_nt: TGTGCCAGCAGCTTAGATGGGTCCTACGAGCAGTACTTC

clone_size: few
d_call: .
j_call: TRBJ2-2
v_call: TRBV3-1
cdr3_aa: CASSQDRVANTGELFF
cdr3_nt: TGTGCCAGCAGCCAAGATCGGGTCGCGAACACCGGGGAGCTGTTTTTT

clone_size: many
d_call: .
j_call: TRBJ2-5
v_call: TRBV7-6
cdr3_aa: CASSFDETQYF
cdr3_nt: TGTGCCAGCAGCTTCGACGAGACCCAGTACTTC

clone_size: few
d_call: .
j_call: TRBJ1-2
v_call: TRBV29-1
cdr3_aa: CSAKESVGYTF
cdr3_nt: TGCAGCGCTAAAGAATCGGTTGGCTACACCTTC

clone_size: .
d_call: TRBD1
j_call: TRBJ2-3
v_call: TRBV20-1
cdr3_aa: CSARGQTGVGTQYF
cdr3_nt: TGCAGTGCTAGAGGACAGACAGGGGTTGGTACGCAGTATTTT

clone_size: .
d_call: .
j_call: TRBJ1-5
v_call: TRBV5-5
cdr3_aa: CASSFRVSQPQHF
cdr3_nt: TGTGCCAGCAGCTTTAGGGTGAGTCAGCCCCAGCATTTT

clone_size: few
d_call: TRBD2
j_call: TRBJ2-2
v_call: TRBV12-3/TRBV12-4
cdr3_aa: CASTQGLGLQRNTGELFF
cdr3_nt: TGTGCCAGCACCCAGGGACTAGGCCTCCAAAGGAACACCGGGGAGCTGTTTTTT

clone_size: many
d_call: .
j_call: TRBJ1-3
v_call: TRBV3-1
cdr3_aa: CASSQDADTIYF
cdr3_nt: TGTGCCAGCAGCCAAGATGCGGACACCATATATTTT

clone_size: few
d_call: .
j_call: TRBJ2-7
v_call: TRBV2
cdr3_aa: CASRENYSYEQYF
cdr3_nt: TGTGCCAGCAGGGAGAATTACTCCTACGAGCAGTACTTC

clone_size: many
d_call: .
j_call: TRBJ1-1
v_call: TRBV11-2
cdr3_aa: CASSLAQGGVTEAFF
cdr3_nt: TGTGCCAGCAGCTTAGCCCAGGGTGGCGTCACTGAAGCTTTCTTT

clone_size: many
d_call: TRBD1
j_call: TRBJ2-1
v_call: TRBV7-3
cdr3_aa: CASSASQGVNNEQFF
cdr3_nt: TGTGCCAGCAGCGCCTCACAGGGGGTCAACAATGAGCAGTTCTTC

clone_size: .
d_call: TRBD1
j_call: TRBJ1-1
v_call: TRBV5-1
cdr3_aa: CASSRTGPMNTEAFF
cdr3_nt: TGCGCCAGCAGCCGGACAGGCCCGATGAACACTGAAGCTTTCTTT

clone_size: .
d_call: .
j_call: TRBJ2-7
v_call: TRBV3-1
cdr3_aa: CASSHTSVYEQYF
cdr3_nt: TGTGCCAGCAGCCACACGTCGGTCTACGAGCAGTACTTC